These T cell receptor beta chains were read from a single sample in a study of cytomegalovirus exposure and HLA in healthy donors. Measured with immunoSEQ multiplex PCR; TCRdb has only the in-frame clones, and not every one. Here the sample spans 170,000 or so clones, approximately 84% being singletons. Sequencing was carried out using PBMCs. The receptors derive from a woman aged 45-65 years in good health and CMV-seropositive. Each CDR3 is given with its conserved first and last residue. D genes are given only for firm matches. Clone size, where shown, is once, few, many, or a class for clones that have expanded.

v_gene	d_gene	abundance	j_gene	CDR3nt	CDR3aa
TRBV2	.	.	TRBJ2-1	TGTGCCACTAGTCGAAGCTCCTACAATGAGCAGTTCTTC	CATSRSSYNEQFF
TRBV7-6	TRBD2	.	TRBJ2-1	TGTGCCAGCAGCTTAAAACTAGCGGGAAACAATGAGCAGTTCTTC	CASSLKLAGNNEQFF
TRBV10-1	TRBD2	.	TRBJ2-3	TGCGCCAGCAGTGAGTCCGCCAGCGGGGGGAAAGATACGCAGTATTTT	CASSESASGGKDTQYF
TRBV14	.	.	TRBJ2-5	TGTGCCAGCAGCCAAGTACAGGCGTTGGCGGAGACCCAGTACTTC	CASSQVQALAETQYF
TRBV9	.	few	TRBJ2-7	TGTGCCAGCAGCGTAGAACAGGCAACGGAGCAGTACTTC	CASSVEQATEQYF
TRBV28	TRBD1	.	TRBJ1-5	TGTGCCAGCAGTTTCGGGACAGGGTTAAGGAGCAGTGGAAAGCCCCAGCATTTT	CASSFGTGLRSSGKPQHF
TRBV6-1	TRBD1	.	TRBJ2-2	TGTGCCAGCAGTCCTGACAGGGTACGCACCGGGGAGCTGTTTTTT	CASSPDRVRTGELFF
TRBV5-1	.	.	TRBJ2-4	TGCGCCAGCAGCCCCTCCCCGGAACAGAAAAACAGTCAGTACTTC	CASSPSPEQKNSQYF
TRBV6-5	.	.	TRBJ1-4	TGTGCCAGCAGACCTCGTCGAGGAACTCGTGAAAAACTGTTTTTT	CASRPRRGTREKLFF
TRBV5-6	.	.	TRBJ2-1	TGTGCCAGCAGCTTTACTCCGGGCAATGAGCAGTTCTTC	CASSFTPGNEQFF
TRBV5-1	.	few	TRBJ2-7	TGCGCCAGCAGCTTGGTTATGTCAGGGGTGGACGAGCAGTACTTC	CASSLVMSGVDEQYF
TRBV5-6	.	.	TRBJ1-2	TGTGCCAGCAGCTTGGAGGTACAGGATACTAACTATGGCTACACCTTC	CASSLEVQDTNYGYTF
TRBV9	TRBD1	.	TRBJ1-1	TGTGCCAGCAGCGTAGCAGGGACAGGGATTGCGAACACTGAAGCTTTCTTT	CASSVAGTGIANTEAFF
TRBV28	.	.	TRBJ2-7	TGTGCCAGCAGTTTCGACATTTCCTACGAGCAGTACTTC	CASSFDISYEQYF
TRBV28	TRBD1	.	TRBJ1-2	TGTGCCAGCAGTTTTAGGGCCCTCGGACAGGGTAACTATGGCTACACCTTC	CASSFRALGQGNYGYTF
TRBV2	TRBD1	.	TRBJ1-5	TGTGCCAGCAGTGAGTGGAGACAGGGAGGTCAGCCCCAGCATTTT	CASSEWRQGGQPQHF
TRBV28	TRBD1	.	TRBJ2-7	TGTGCCAGCGAACAGGGGGACGGGTACGAGCAGTACTTC	CASEQGDGYEQYF
TRBV5-1	.	.	TRBJ2-5	TGCGCCAGCAGCTTGGTCGGGGAAGAGACCCAGTACTTC	CASSLVGEETQYF
TRBV5-1	TRBD2	.	TRBJ2-5	TGCGCCAGCAGCTCGGACGTGCGGGGGGAGACCCAGTACTTC	CASSSDVRGETQYF
TRBV2	.	.	TRBJ1-5	TGTGCCAGCAGTGGACGGTTAGCAAATCAGCCCCAGCATTTT	CASSGRLANQPQHF
TRBV6-1	.	.	TRBJ2-1	TGTGCCAGCAGTGAAGCGCCAGATTGGAGGGGTTCCTACAATGAGCAGTTCTTC	CASSEAPDWRGSYNEQFF
TRBV4-2	TRBD2	once	TRBJ2-1	TGTGCCAGCAGCCAAGAGCTAGCGGGAGTATTCATATATTTCTTC	CASSQELAGVFIYFF
TRBV7-7	.	.	TRBJ2-1	TGTGCTAGCAGCCCCCAGGCAGGCCCCAATGAGCAGTTCTTC	CASSPQAGPNEQFF
TRBV5-6	.	.	TRBJ1-2	TGTGCCAGCAACAGTATAAACTATGGCTACACCTTC	CASNSINYGYTF
TRBV19	TRBD1	.	TRBJ2-2	TGTGCCAGTAGAACAGGGGCCCCCGGGTCGATACTGTTTTTT	CASRTGAPGSILFF
TRBV5-1	.	.	TRBJ2-6	TGCGCCAGCAGCTCGGACGGATATTTCTCTGGGGCCAACGGCCTGACTTTC	CASSSDGYFSGANGLTF
TRBV19	.	.	TRBJ1-5	TGTGCCAGTAGTATGGGAGGACCGTCCTATAGCAATCAGCCCCAGCATTTT	CASSMGGPSYSNQPQHF
TRBV27	.	.	TRBJ1-1	TGTGCCAGCACCCCCTATCAGGAAGTCGGGGGTGAAGCTTTCTTT	CASTPYQEVGGEAFF
TRBV11-3	TRBD2	.	TRBJ2-2	TGTGCCAGCAGCGTTAGCGGGGGGTCTGCCGGGGAGCTGTTTTTT	CASSVSGGSAGELFF
TRBV28	.	.	TRBJ2-5	TGTGCCAGCAGTTTACCGTGGGTTAGCCAAGCGGGTAAGACCCAGTACTTC	CASSLPWVSQAGKTQYF
TRBV5-5	.	.	TRBJ1-5	TGTGCCAGCAGCTTACAGGGAACGGAGGAGCCCCAGCATTTT	CASSLQGTEEPQHF
TRBV11-2	.	.	TRBJ1-3	TGTGCCAGCAGCCCTATTGGACAGACTGGAAACACCATATATTTT	CASSPIGQTGNTIYF
TRBV30	.	.	TRBJ2-3	TGTGCCTGGAGGATGGGCAGGAGGGGCACAGATACGCAGTATTTT	CAWRMGRRGTDTQYF
TRBV18	TRBD1	.	TRBJ2-7	TGTGCCAGCTCACCGCGGGGACAGGGGAGCTACGAGCAGTACTTC	CASSPRGQGSYEQYF
TRBV5-6	.	.	TRBJ1-3	TGTGCCAGCAGGCCCGGGGGGGGAAACACCATATATTTT	CASRPGGGNTIYF
TRBV5-1	.	.	TRBJ1-4	TGCGCCAGCAGCTTCACCGGGACACGGTATGAAAAACTGTTTTTT	CASSFTGTRYEKLFF
TRBV7-2	TRBD1	.	TRBJ2-5	TGTGCCAGCAGCCCGAGCCGGACAGGGAAAGAGACCCAGTACTTC	CASSPSRTGKETQYF
TRBV30	TRBD1	once	TRBJ1-1	TGTGCCTGGAGAAGGGACAGGGGGACTGAAGCTTTCTTT	CAWRRDRGTEAFF
TRBV7-2	.	.	TRBJ1-4	TGTGCCAGCAGCCGGGGGGAGAGGATCGGTGAAAAACTGTTTTTT	CASSRGERIGEKLFF
TRBV2	TRBD1	.	TRBJ1-2	TGTGCCAGCAGATCGGAACAGGGGTATGGCTACACCTTC	CASRSEQGYGYTF
TRBV9	TRBD2	.	TRBJ2-1	TGTGCCAGCAGCTCGGGACTAGGCAATGAGCAGTTCTTC	CASSSGLGNEQFF
TRBV4-2	.	few	TRBJ2-1	TGTGCCAGCAGCCACCAGCGCGGGGTCGATGAGCAGTTCTTC	CASSHQRGVDEQFF